This T cell receptor beta chain was obtained from a study of beta chain features in type 1 diabetes (dated 2018 in TCRdb). A note on the overall study: Mean age, gender distribution, total cell number and subset yield were not different between patients and healthy donors. Across all samples, about 110 million sorted cells were examined, and cell number per subset correlated strongly with RNA yield. The study compared TCRB repertoires of sorted circulating CD4+ T cell subsets between recently diagnosed type 1 diabetes patients and matched healthy donors. Whereas all 30 or so donors provided naive and central memory subsets, regulatory and stem cell-like memory subsets were isolated from just 8 patients and about 8 healthy donors.

The entire amount of isolated RNA was reverse transcribed using the High Capacity cDNA Reverse Transcription Kit, so the sequenced TCRB transcripts were expressed ones. Naive, central memory and regulatory T cell samples underwent deep immunoSEQ sequencing, averaging roughly 3.5 million total reads per sample. After sorted cells were lysed in RLT buffer, RNA was extracted with DNase-treated RNeasy Micro or Mini kits, with the choice depending on cell number. To prevent cross-contamination, each cell subset was processed individually, whereas patient and healthy donor samples were processed jointly. The immunoSEQ multiplex PCR was used to amplify TCRB sequences from cDNA, yielding 87-bp fragments that span the CDR3 region. Sequencing of the amplicons was performed on the Illumina HiSeq platform. In the original analysis: PCR bias was computationally corrected using synthetic template baselines, reads within Hamming distance 2 were collapsed, and singletons that could not be merged were discarded. Reads were aligned against IMGT to assign V, D and J genes, CDR3 length and insertions or deletions at six rearrangement sites. Within each subset, clonotype counts were normalized to sorted cell number, after which true diversity and Gini coefficients were computed with the tcR R package. The overlap coefficient, calculated on TCRB nucleotide sequences, was used to measure repertoire sharing. As a proxy for the pre-selection repertoire, out-of-frame TCRB sequences from naive cells were analyzed. Held by TCRdb, this immuneACCESS table contains in-frame sequences only and omits some clones. Under half of the omission traces to an unresolved V gene where checked; the cause of the rest is unknown. That table furnishes V, J and clone size, whereas the DNA furnished D and trimming. The sample profile shows nearly 250,000 clones; around 68% of them were found once. The top ten hold almost 0.055% of the sample.

The germline V gene (reference sequence) specifies MNHEY as CDR1 and SMNVEV as CDR2. The cysteine opens and the phenylalanine closes a CDR3 of 16 amino acids. This entry keeps only the CDR3 DNA: 48 bases, framed from base 1. V loses 7 bases, J loses 1 base, and the germline ends lie 14 bases apart. Paper-wide results and their limitations: Because the HLA sub-analyses included only small numbers of individuals, any influence of HLA type on TCRB rearrangement was left unresolved. Fewer insertions and more nucleotide deletions at VDJ recombination sites were observed in patients with type 1 diabetes, implying thymic rearrangement abnormalities. Naive, central memory and regulatory TCRB repertoires appeared to be more similar among patients than among healthy donors. Because cDNA was sequenced instead of genomic DNA, activated cells with high expression could be over-represented, although the groups did not differ in activation or CD3 levels. A moderate but significant shortening of TCRB CDR3 length was observed in type 1 diabetes patients in all four CD4+ subsets. Shorter templates might have been favored by PCR, but patient and control samples were amplified and corrected together, so both groups would have been affected equally by any skew.

As concerns this clone: The antigen this receptor binds is unknown. One base away there is no much larger clone; base qualities are not given.

Each donor gave one peripheral blood draw, around 100 mL on average, collected into heparinised tubes. Naive, central memory, regulatory and stem cell-like memory CD4+ T cells were sorted on a BD FACSAria II using a panel including CD45RO, CCR7, CD25, CD127, CD95 and CD27. Every sorted population had a purity above 95%. PBMCs were isolated immediately by Lymphoprep density gradient centrifugation and stained directly without culture. To minimize batch effects, samples were stained and sorted in pairs, one healthy donor with one patient per experiment. This sequence originates from a man younger than 45 in good health. The sequence is built from TRBV27 and TRBJ2-6, with the D gene call left open. Sample: naive CD4+ T cells from blood. Explained via the paper, the cell subset or site label denotes: true naive CD4+ T cells. In nucleotides, the sequence is TGTGCCAGCACTCCCTCCATCGGGTCTGGGGCCAACGTCCTGACTTTC. Translated, this gives CASTPSIGSGANVLTF.